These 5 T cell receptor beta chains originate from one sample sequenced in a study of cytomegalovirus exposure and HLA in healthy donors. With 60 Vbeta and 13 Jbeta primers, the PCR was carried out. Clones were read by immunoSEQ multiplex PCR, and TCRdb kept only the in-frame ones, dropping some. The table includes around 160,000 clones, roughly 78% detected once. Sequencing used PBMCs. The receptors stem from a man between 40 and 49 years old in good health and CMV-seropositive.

CDR3 amino acids: CASSIGGNTEAFF. The CDR3 bases are TGTGCCAGCAGTATCGGGGGGAACACTGAAGCTTTCTTT. The chain couples TRBV7-3 to TRBJ1-1; TRBD1 might be the D (5 bases). CDR3 length equals 13 residues. V lost 6 bases and J 1 base, leaving 9 bases between the germline ends. From germline, CDR1 is SGHTA and CDR2 FQGTGA.

In DNA form, the CDR3 reads TGCGCCAGCAGCTTGGACAGGCCTGGCGAGCAGTACTTC. Translating gives CASSLDRPGEQYF. This chain uses TRBV5-1 with TRBJ2-7; tentative D call: TRBD1 (5 bases). The V and J ends lost 0 bases and 6 bases respectively, with 10 bases between them. The CDR3 extends over 13 amino acids. Germline V gives CDR1 SGHRS, CDR2 YFSETQ.

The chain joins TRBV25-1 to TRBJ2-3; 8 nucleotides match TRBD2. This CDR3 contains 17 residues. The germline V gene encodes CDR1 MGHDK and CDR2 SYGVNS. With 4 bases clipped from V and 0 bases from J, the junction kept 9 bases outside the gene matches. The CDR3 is CASSGGTSSSSTDTQYF. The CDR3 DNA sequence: TGTGCCAGCAGTGGTGGGACTAGTTCATCTAGCACAGATACGCAGTATTTT.

CDR3 sequence reads: CASSTSSGSYEQYF. CDR3 sequence (DNA): TGTGCCAGTAGTACGTCTAGCGGGAGCTACGAGCAGTACTTC. J is TRBJ2-7 and V is TRBV19; TRBD2 matches at 10 bases. Trimming removed 4 bases from V and 3 bases from J; junction bases left unmatched: 3. The CDR3 has 14 residues. Looked up from germline, CDR1 is LNHDA and CDR2 is SQIVND (reference sequence).

CDR3 protein: CSVAETENTEAFF. The CDR3 DNA sequence: TGCAGCGTTGCGGAGACCGAGAACACTGAAGCTTTCTTT. The rearrangement joins TRBV29-1 to TRBJ1-1; no definite D call. Trimming stripped 4 bases from V and 1 base from J, with 10 bases between. The CDR3 spans 13 residues. The germline CDR1 and CDR2 sequences are SQVTM and ANQGSEA.